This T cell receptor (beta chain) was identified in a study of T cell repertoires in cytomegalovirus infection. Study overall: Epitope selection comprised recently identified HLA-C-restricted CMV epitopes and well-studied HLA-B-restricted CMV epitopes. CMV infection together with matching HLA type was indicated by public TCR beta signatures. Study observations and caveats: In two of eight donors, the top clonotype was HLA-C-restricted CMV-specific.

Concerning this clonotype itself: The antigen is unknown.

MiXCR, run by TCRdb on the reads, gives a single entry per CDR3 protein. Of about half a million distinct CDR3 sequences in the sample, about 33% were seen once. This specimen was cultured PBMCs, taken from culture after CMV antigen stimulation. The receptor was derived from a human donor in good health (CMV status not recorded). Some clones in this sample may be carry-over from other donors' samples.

The CDR3 sequence: CASSLHRGGETQYF. As DNA, the CDR3 is TGTGCCAGCAGCCTCCACAGGGGAGGAGAGACCCAGTACTTC. The genes are TRBV12-3 or TRBV12-4 and TRBJ2-5; possibly TRBD1 for D (7 bases). The germline V and J ends were trimmed by 6 bases and 4 bases, with 15 bases remaining between them. This CDR3 is 14 amino acids long.